This T cell receptor (beta chain) stems from a study of CD8+ T cells in alopecia areata. Study at large: Tofacitinib was taken orally by treated patients, and the dose was 5 to 10 mg twice daily. Treated patients' severity was scored by percentage of affected scalp area.

The CDR3 is 12 amino acids. The germline V gene encodes CDR1 GTSNPN and CDR2 SVGIG (reference sequence). Between the trimmed V and J ends, which lost 5 bases and 4 bases, there was a span of 8 bases. The study, taken as a whole, reports: Sequenced scalp T cells also include alphabeta T cells resident in normal skin. The study found higher clonality in lesional than normal scalp, especially in alopecia totalis/universalis.

Treatment described: oral pan-JAK inhibitor, 5-10 mg twice daily. Reverse transcribed after extraction, RNA yielded cDNA as the sequencing template. Libraries were prepared by immunoSEQ multiplex PCR; TCRdb keeps only in-frame clonotypes and omits some of them. The data hold 180,000 or so clones, with about 61% observed a single time. To note about this clone: What it binds is unknown.

The sample in question was CD4+ T cells sorted from blood, obtained at approximately week 56, from a patient treated with tofacitinib. This TCR was sampled from a human donor with alopecia areata. The chain links TRBV30 to TRBJ1-4; possible D gene TRBD1, 6 bases. DNA for the CDR3: TGTGCCTGGGGACAGTTTAATGAAAAACTGTTTTTT. It translates to CAWGQFNEKLFF.